This TCR beta chain was recovered during a study of regulatory T cells in long-lasting Graves disease. Study-wide points: TRBV28, TRBJ1-2 and TRBJ2-5 were segments that persistent disease favored.

Time point: newly diagnosed GD, antithyroid drugs for less than 3 months. Following extraction of RNA from PBMCs, that RNA was used to make the TCR library. A peripheral blood sample, 8 to 10 milliliters in volume, was drawn into EDTA tubes. Library construction for TCR beta used iRepertoire HTBI primers and Arm-PCR of CDR3 regions. TCRdb reanalysed the multiplex PCR reads using MiXCR and keeps one entry per CDR3 protein. The table includes 350,000 to 450,000 distinct CDR3 sequences, about 15% detected once. This clonotype was seen repeatedly, ten times or more. Antigen: not known. The germline V gene encodes CDR1 LGHDT and CDR2 YNNKEL (reference sequence). This CDR3 comprises 15 residues. Trimming removed 0 bases from V and 4 bases from J, with 12 bases in between. The data were also submitted as part of a second study, on T cells in Graves' hyperthyroidism and ophthalmopathy. Turning to that study: Ophthalmopathy was predicted by the model a median of about 6.5 months ahead of onset.

The sample here was peripheral blood mononuclear cells (PBMCs), taken at new diagnosis, from a patient treated with antithyroid drugs. The clonotype comes from a woman younger than 45 with Graves disease. This chain links TRBV3-1 with TRBJ1-1; D is possibly TRBD1 (5 bases). CDR3 loop: CASSQDLSGPTEAFF. The CDR3 region has the DNA TGTGCCAGCAGCCAAGATCTGTCAGGGCCCACTGAAGCTTTCTTT. The variable domain in full, completed from reference TRBV3-1 and TRBJ1-1, reads DTAVSQTPKYLVTQMGNDKSIKCEQNLGHDTMYWYKQDSKKFLKIMFSYNNKELIINETVPNRFSPKSPDKAHLNLHINSLELGDSAVYFCASSQDLSGPTEAFFGQGTRLTVV.